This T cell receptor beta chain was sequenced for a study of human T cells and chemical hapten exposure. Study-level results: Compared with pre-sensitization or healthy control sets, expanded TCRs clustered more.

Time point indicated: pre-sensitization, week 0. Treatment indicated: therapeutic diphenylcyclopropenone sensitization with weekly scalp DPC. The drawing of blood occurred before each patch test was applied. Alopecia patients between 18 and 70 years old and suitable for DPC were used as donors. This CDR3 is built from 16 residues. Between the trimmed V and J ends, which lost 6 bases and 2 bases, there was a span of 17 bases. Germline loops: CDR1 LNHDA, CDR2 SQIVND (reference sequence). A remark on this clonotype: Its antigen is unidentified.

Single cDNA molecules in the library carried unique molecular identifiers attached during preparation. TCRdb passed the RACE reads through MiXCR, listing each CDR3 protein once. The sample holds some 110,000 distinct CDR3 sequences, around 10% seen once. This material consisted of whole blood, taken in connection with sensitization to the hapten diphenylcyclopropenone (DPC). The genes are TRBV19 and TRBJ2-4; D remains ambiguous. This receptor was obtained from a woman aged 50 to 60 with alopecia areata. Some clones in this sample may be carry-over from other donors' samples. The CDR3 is CASSSGYGVTKNIQYF. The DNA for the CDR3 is TGTGCCAGTAGCTCAGGCTATGGGGTCACCAAAAACATTCAGTACTTC.